These T cell receptor beta chains were read from a single sample in a study of beta chain features in type 1 diabetes. Profiling relied on immunoSEQ multiplex PCR, and the TCRdb table lists in-frame clones only, not all of them. The sample holds more than 350,000 clones, approximately 10% seen once. Sequenced: naive CD4+ T cells from blood. These receptors all stem from a woman under 30 in good health. CDR3s include the opening cysteine and the closing phenylalanine or tryptophan. D genes are given only for firm matches. Size tells how often a clone was seen (once, few, many) or the class of an expanded clone, and some rows leave it out.

TRBV19	13	few	-	TRBJ1-2	TGTGCCAGTAGTATAGCCAGGGGTGATGGCTACACCTTC	CASSIARGDGYTF
TRBV18	15	few	-	TRBJ1-5	TGTGCCAGCTCACCCCCAAGTGGGGGCAATCAGCCCCAGCATTTT	CASSPPSGGNQPQHF
TRBV25-1	15	-	TRBD1	TRBJ2-7	TGTGCCAGCAGTGAATCTGGGGACAGGGCCTACGAGCAGTACTTC	CASSESGDRAYEQYF
TRBV7-3	12	few	-	TRBJ2-1	TGTGCCAGCAGCTCGGTACACAATGAGCAGTTCTTC	CASSSVHNEQFF
TRBV25-1	17	few	TRBD1	TRBJ1-2	TGTGCCAGCAGCTCCCAAAGGGGTAAAGGGACAGACTATGGCTACACCTTC	CASSSQRGKGTDYGYTF
TRBV4-2	15	-	-	TRBJ2-3	TGTGCCAGCAGCACGGCCCACAGTCAAACAGATACGCAGTATTTT	CASSTAHSQTDTQYF
TRBV7-2	17	few	-	TRBJ2-6	TGTGCCAGCAGCTTAAAGGGTATGAGCTCTGGGGCCAACGTCCTGACTTTC	CASSLKGMSSGANVLTF
TRBV5-1	14	-	-	TRBJ2-7	TGCGCCAGCAGCGACGCAGGGGCCAGCTACGAGCAGTACTTC	CASSDAGASYEQYF
TRBV9	14	-	-	TRBJ2-5	TGTGCCAGCAGCACCCCCGGGTCACAAGAGACCCAGTACTTC	CASSTPGSQETQYF
TRBV4-1	14	-	-	TRBJ1-2	TGCGCCAGCAGCCAAACGGGGTTGTGGTATGGCTACACCTTC	CASSQTGLWYGYTF
TRBV7-2	13	-	-	TRBJ1-2	TGTGCCAGCAGCGACCAGCAGGGACAAGCCTACAGTTTC	CASSDQQGQAYSF
TRBV5-8	13	few	TRBD1	TRBJ2-5	TGTGCCTGCGCAAAGGGACAGCAAGAGACCCAGTACTTC	CACAKGQQETQYF
TRBV7-3	16	few	TRBD2	TRBJ2-3	TGTGCCAGCAGCTTAGCCGGGACTAGCGGGAGAGATACGCAGTATTTT	CASSLAGTSGRDTQYF
TRBV5-4	15	-	TRBD1	TRBJ2-6	TGTGCCAGCAGGAAGACAGGGACCGGGGCCAACGTCCTGACTTTC	CASRKTGTGANVLTF
TRBV9	14	-	-	TRBJ1-6	TGTGCCAGCAGCGTAATGGCAGAAAATTCACCCCTCCACTTT	CASSVMAENSPLHF
TRBV5-1	17	-	TRBD2	TRBJ2-5	TGCGCCAGCAGCGCGGGACTAGCGGGAGTCATTCAAGAGACCCAGTACTTC	CASSAGLAGVIQETQYF
TRBV25-1	14	many	TRBD1	TRBJ2-1	TGTGCCAGCAGAGTACAGGGGGCTGGCAATGAGCAGTTCTTC	CASRVQGAGNEQFF
TRBV5-1	16	-	-	TRBJ2-4	TGCGCCAGCAGCTTAACCACAGGGATAGCCAAAAACATTCAGTACTTC	CASSLTTGIAKNIQYF
TRBV7-8	15	few	-	TRBJ2-7	TGTGCCAGCAGCCCCGGGACGCCCTTCTCCTACGAGCAGTACTTC	CASSPGTPFSYEQYF
TRBV7-2	15	few	TRBD2	TRBJ2-7	TGTGCCAGCAGCCCCACACCGGGACTAGCCGGGGAGCAGTACTTC	CASSPTPGLAGEQYF
TRBV9	15	-	TRBD2	TRBJ2-5	TGTGCCAGCAGCGTAGATCGGGGGGATTCGGAGACCCAGTACTTC	CASSVDRGDSETQYF
TRBV7-9	11	many	-	TRBJ2-1	TGTGCCGCAACCAGTTCCAGGGAGCAGTTCTTC	CAATSSREQFF
TRBV4-3	17	few	-	TRBJ1-3	TGCGCCAGCAGCCAAGTTTCGGCAGGGGCGATTGGAAACACCATATATTTT	CASSQVSAGAIGNTIYF
TRBV2	15	-	TRBD2	TRBJ2-1	TGTGCCAGCAGTGAGGCTAGCGGGGGGGCCGATGAGCAGTTCTTC	CASSEASGGADEQFF
TRBV29-1	15	-	-	TRBJ2-3	TGCAGCGCCCTCACCCGACAGCTACCCACAGATACGCAGTATTTT	CSALTRQLPTDTQYF
TRBV29-1	12	few	TRBD1	TRBJ2-1	TGCAGCGTTGGGACAGGGGTCAATGAGCAGTTCTTC	CSVGTGVNEQFF
TRBV7-9	14	-	-	TRBJ1-1	TGTGCCAGCAGCTTAGTCCAGGGGTACACTGAAGCTTTCTTT	CASSLVQGYTEAFF
TRBV6-1	11	few	-	TRBJ2-4	TGTGCCAGCAGCCAGACAGACATTCAGTACTTC	CASSQTDIQYF
TRBV19	15	-	-	TRBJ1-1	TGTGCCAGTAGTGTGGACACACTCTGGAACACTGAAGCTTTCTTT	CASSVDTLWNTEAFF
TRBV29-1	12	few	-	TRBJ2-7	TGCAGCGGGAGGGGACAGACCTACGAGCAGTACTTC	CSGRGQTYEQYF
TRBV18	14	-	TRBD2	TRBJ2-7	TGTGCCAGCTCCGGGGTACTAGCGGCCTACGAGCAGTACTTC	CASSGVLAAYEQYF
TRBV18	14	-	-	TRBJ2-2	TGTGCCAGCTCACGACAGGAGAACACCGGGGAGCTGTTTTTT	CASSRQENTGELFF
TRBV10-3	15	many	TRBD1	TRBJ1-1	TGTGCCATGCGGGACAGAGGAGGGTTGAACACTGAAGCTTTCTTT	CAMRDRGGLNTEAFF
TRBV29-1	14	few	TRBD1	TRBJ2-3	TGCAGCGTAGGACAGGTCTATCGCACAGATACGCAGTATTTT	CSVGQVYRTDTQYF
TRBV29-1	15	few	TRBD1	TRBJ2-3	TGCAGCGTTGGACAGGGAATCAGACCAACAGATACGCAGTATTTT	CSVGQGIRPTDTQYF
TRBV30	12	-	-	TRBJ1-1	TGTGCCTGCGATAGGGTCGCCACTGAAGCTTTCTTT	CACDRVATEAFF
TRBV12-5	13	-	TRBD1	TRBJ1-5	TGTGCTAGTGGGGGGACAGGGAGTGCGCCCCAGCATTTT	CASGGTGSAPQHF
TRBV15	16	few	-	TRBJ1-2	TGTGCCACCAGTCTCTCCCGCCCCATGGGCGTCTATGGCTACACCTTC	CATSLSRPMGVYGYTF
TRBV7-9	13	-	-	TRBJ1-2	TGTGCCAGCAGCCCCGGACAGTTCTATGGCTACACCTTC	CASSPGQFYGYTF
TRBV29-1	14	-	-	TRBJ2-3	TGCAGCGTTGAAGATCGAACGGCCGGGAATACGCAGTATTTT	CSVEDRTAGNTQYF
TRBV20-1	10	few	-	TRBJ2-1	TGCAGTGCGACGAGGAATGAGCAGTTCTTC	CSATRNEQFF